Listed below are T cell receptor beta chains from one sample, sequenced in a study of post-analysis software for immune sequencing data. TCRdb used MiXCR to reprocess the PCR reads, holding one entry per CDR3 protein. The repertoire holds 150,000 to 200,000 distinct CDR3 sequences, with approximately 30% as singletons. The specimen was blood. These receptors were taken from a girl between 5 and 17 years old with multiple sclerosis. Both conserved end residues are part of each CDR3. D genes are given only for firm matches. The size of a clone is reported for some rows only, either as once, few or many, or as a class for expanded clones.

CDR3: CASRRGFNQPQHF
DNA: TGTGCCAGCAGGAGGGGGTTCAATCAGCCCCAGCATTTT
J: TRBJ1-5
size: -
V: TRBV6-5
D: -

CDR3: CASSKGLWIGCQPQHF
DNA: TGTGCCAGCAGCAAAGGTTTGTGGATTGGGTGTCAGCCCCAGCATTTT
J: TRBJ1-5
size: few
V: TRBV21-1
D: -

CDR3: CSVTSGRVMNTEAFF
DNA: TGCAGTGTCACTTCCGGCCGGGTCATGAACACTGAAGCTTTCTTT
J: TRBJ1-1
size: -
V: TRBV20-1
D: -

CDR3: CASSDTSGLYEQYF
DNA: TGTGCCAGCAGCGATACTAGCGGCTTGTACGAGCAGTACTTC
J: TRBJ2-7
size: once
V: TRBV2
D: TRBD2

CDR3: CASRQSGQGASGYTF
DNA: TGTGCCAGCAGACAATCGGGACAGGGGGCTTCTGGCTACACCTTC
J: TRBJ1-2
size: -
V: TRBV6-5
D: TRBD1

CDR3: CASSWTSGYNEQFF
DNA: TGTGCCAGCAGTTGGACTAGCGGATACAATGAGCAGTTCTTC
J: TRBJ2-1
size: many
V: TRBV28
D: TRBD2

CDR3: CASSKDRGTDTQYF
DNA: TGTGCCAGCAGCAAAGACAGGGGTACAGATACGCAGTATTTT
J: TRBJ2-3
size: -
V: TRBV28
D: TRBD1

CDR3: CASSLEGLAGNSYNEQFF
DNA: TGCGCCAGCAGCTTGGAGGGACTAGCGGGAAACTCCTACAATGAGCAGTTCTTC
J: TRBJ2-1
size: -
V: TRBV5-1
D: TRBD2

CDR3: CATSRDPGQGTEELFF
DNA: TGTGCCACCAGCAGAGATCCCGGACAGGGGACGGAGGAGCTGTTTTTT
J: TRBJ2-2
size: few
V: TRBV15
D: TRBD1

CDR3: CASVSGANVLTF
DNA: TGTGCCAGCGTCTCTGGGGCCAACGTCCTGACTTTC
J: TRBJ2-6
size: -
V: TRBV25-1
D: -

CDR3: CASSLLDRGSGYTF
DNA: TGTGCCAGCAGTTTGCTCGACAGAGGATCGGGCTACACCTTC
J: TRBJ1-2
size: many
V: TRBV12-3/TRBV12-4
D: -

CDR3: CASSLAGWASGGYEQYF
DNA: TGTGCCAGCAGCTTAGCAGGGTGGGCTAGCGGGGGATACGAGCAGTACTTC
J: TRBJ2-7
size: many
V: TRBV7-2
D: TRBD2

CDR3: CSVQAGVSEQFF
DNA: TGCAGTGTGCAAGCGGGAGTCAGTGAGCAGTTCTTC
J: TRBJ2-1
size: many
V: TRBV20-1
D: TRBD2

CDR3: CASSLGDFRVDEQFF
DNA: TGCGCCAGCAGCTTGGGGGACTTCCGAGTAGATGAGCAGTTCTTC
J: TRBJ2-1
size: many
V: TRBV5-1
D: -

CDR3: CASRPQGWEQYF
DNA: TGTGCCAGCAGGCCACAGGGCTGGGAGCAGTACTTC
J: TRBJ2-7
size: many
V: TRBV28
D: -

CDR3: CASSYRLAGMMQYF
DNA: TGCGCCAGCAGCTATCGACTAGCGGGAATGATGCAGTACTTC
J: TRBJ2-5
size: -
V: TRBV5-1
D: TRBD2

CDR3: CASTESGTLSYEQYF
DNA: TGCGCCAGCACCGAGAGCGGGACCCTCTCCTACGAGCAGTACTTC
J: TRBJ2-7
size: many
V: TRBV5-1
D: TRBD2

CDR3: CATSDLTGGNEQFF
DNA: TGTGCCACCAGTGATTTAACAGGAGGCAATGAGCAGTTCTTC
J: TRBJ2-1
size: many
V: TRBV24-1
D: -

CDR3: CASTWGGGRTEAFF
DNA: TGTGCCAGCACCTGGGGGGGAGGGCGTACTGAAGCTTTCTTT
J: TRBJ1-1
size: few
V: TRBV12-3/TRBV12-4
D: -

CDR3: CASSAKVAGSFGTQYF
DNA: TGTGCCAGCAGTGCAAAGGTAGCGGGATCGTTCGGGACCCAGTACTTC
J: TRBJ2-5
size: -
V: TRBV2
D: TRBD2

CDR3: CAGAEGIYEQYF
DNA: TGTGCCGGGGCAGAGGGAATCTACGAGCAGTACTTC
J: TRBJ2-7
size: once
V: TRBV6-1
D: -

CDR3: CASSPRLAGFYEQYF
DNA: TGTGCCAGCTCACCAAGACTAGCGGGGTTCTACGAGCAGTACTTC
J: TRBJ2-7
size: -
V: TRBV18
D: TRBD2

CDR3: CAVSVSGANALTF
DNA: TGTGCCGTCAGTGTTTCCGGGGCCAACGCCCTGACTTTC
J: TRBJ2-6
size: -
V: TRBV10-3
D: -

CDR3: CASSGSSGGWDSPLHF
DNA: TGCGCCAGCAGCGGGTCTTCAGGGGGCTGGGATTCACCCCTCCACTTT
J: TRBJ1-6
size: many
V: TRBV5-1
D: TRBD1

CDR3: CASSYSRVSYNEQFF
DNA: TGTGCCAGCAGTTACTCGCGAGTGTCCTACAATGAGCAGTTCTTC
J: TRBJ2-1
size: few
V: TRBV6-6
D: -

CDR3: CASSEAKYEQYF
DNA: TGTGCCAGCAGTGAAGCGAAATACGAGCAGTACTTC
J: TRBJ2-7
size: once
V: TRBV6-1
D: -

CDR3: CASSPGDLETQYF
DNA: TGCGCCAGCAGTCCAGGGGATTTAGAGACCCAGTACTTC
J: TRBJ2-5
size: many
V: TRBV10-1
D: -

CDR3: CSATSGSGANVLTF
DNA: TGCAGTGCGACTAGCGGGAGTGGGGCCAACGTCCTGACTTTC
J: TRBJ2-6
size: many
V: TRBV20-1
D: TRBD2

CDR3: CASSFPPVGTSGMLSYEQYF
DNA: TGTGCCAGCAGTTTTCCTCCCGTTGGGACTAGCGGGATGCTGTCCTACGAGCAGTACTTC
J: TRBJ2-7
size: few
V: TRBV28
D: TRBD2

CDR3: CASSIRQGINSYEQYF
DNA: TGTGCCAGCAGTATTAGACAGGGGATCAACTCCTACGAGCAGTACTTC
J: TRBJ2-7
size: -
V: TRBV7-2
D: TRBD1

CDR3: CASSLAGGFTDTQYF
DNA: TGTGCCAGCAGCTTAGCGGGAGGGTTTACAGATACGCAGTATTTT
J: TRBJ2-3
size: -
V: TRBV7-9
D: TRBD2

CDR3: CATSRDRETFQPQHF
DNA: TGTGCCACCAGCAGGGACCGGGAAACTTTTCAGCCCCAGCATTTT
J: TRBJ1-5
size: few
V: TRBV15
D: -

CDR3: CAISGGTSGLYEQFF
DNA: TGTGCCATCAGTGGAGGGACTAGCGGCCTCTATGAGCAGTTCTTC
J: TRBJ2-1
size: many
V: TRBV10-3
D: TRBD2

CDR3: CASRDWVSTGELFF
DNA: TGCGCCAGCAGGGACTGGGTGAGCACCGGGGAGCTGTTTTTT
J: TRBJ2-2
size: -
V: TRBV10-2
D: -

CDR3: CASRMEAGGQNEQFF
DNA: TGTGCCAGCAGAATGGAAGCGGGAGGGCAAAATGAGCAGTTCTTC
J: TRBJ2-1
size: -
V: TRBV2
D: TRBD2

CDR3: CASSSNAEDNKGIYGYTF
DNA: TGTGCCAGCTCGAGTAATGCGGAGGACAACAAGGGGATCTATGGCTACACCTTC
J: TRBJ1-2
size: -
V: TRBV28
D: -

CDR3: CATSGRDRDREQYF
DNA: TGTGCCACCAGTGGCCGGGACAGGGATCGCGAGCAGTACTTC
J: TRBJ2-7
size: many
V: TRBV24-1
D: TRBD1

CDR3: CASSLAPAAYEQYF
DNA: TGTGCCAGCAGCTTAGCTCCAGCTGCCTACGAGCAGTACTTC
J: TRBJ2-7
size: many
V: TRBV7-9
D: -

CDR3: CAGSLTPGVGGTQYF
DNA: TGTGCCGGCAGCTTAACCCCGGGGGTGGGAGGTACGCAGTATTTT
J: TRBJ2-3
size: -
V: TRBV7-6
D: -

CDR3: CASTRTGSPQNIQYF
DNA: TGTGCCAGCACCCGGACAGGGAGTCCCCAAAACATTCAGTACTTC
J: TRBJ2-4
size: -
V: TRBV2
D: TRBD1

CDR3: CASSQGSATSYEQYF
DNA: TGTGCCAGCAGCCAAGGTTCGGCGACTTCCTACGAGCAGTACTTC
J: TRBJ2-7
size: many
V: TRBV3-1
D: -

CDR3: CTSSGRGNNEQFF
DNA: TGTACCAGCAGCGGCCGGGGAAACAATGAGCAGTTCTTC
J: TRBJ2-1
size: -
V: TRBV9
D: -

CDR3: CASSNQRRVTDTQYF
DNA: TGTGCCAGCAGTAACCAGCGTAGGGTGACAGATACGCAGTATTTT
J: TRBJ2-3
size: many
V: TRBV6-5
D: -

CDR3: CASSSLQRNYGYTF
DNA: TGTGCCAGCAGCTCCCTCCAGCGTAACTATGGCTACACCTTC
J: TRBJ1-2
size: many
V: TRBV7-2
D: -

CDR3: CASSLEPFSFWADADSYEQYF
DNA: TGCGCCAGCAGCTTGGAGCCCTTTAGTTTCTGGGCGGACGCCGACTCCTACGAGCAGTACTTC
J: TRBJ2-7
size: few
V: TRBV5-1
D: -

CDR3: CSARGTIPYEQYF
DNA: TGCAGTGCTAGGGGGACTATTCCCTACGAGCAGTACTTC
J: TRBJ2-7
size: many
V: TRBV20-1
D: TRBD2

CDR3: CASSQDREGSRYGYTF
DNA: TGTGCCAGCAGCCAAGATAGGGAAGGGTCTCGCTATGGCTACACCTTC
J: TRBJ1-2
size: many
V: TRBV4-2
D: -

CDR3: CASSPDRGREQYF
DNA: TGCGCCAGCAGCCCGGACAGGGGGCGCGAGCAGTACTTC
J: TRBJ2-7
size: many
V: TRBV5-1
D: TRBD1

CDR3: CSVEEGAARSGANVLTF
DNA: TGCAGCGTTGAAGAGGGGGCCGCTCGCTCTGGGGCCAACGTCCTGACTTTC
J: TRBJ2-6
size: many
V: TRBV29-1
D: -

CDR3: CSVSGTGDEKLFF
DNA: TGCAGCGTTTCCGGGACAGGGGATGAAAAACTGTTTTTT
J: TRBJ1-4
size: many
V: TRBV29-1
D: TRBD1

CDR3: CASSSPATYNEQFF
DNA: TGTGCCAGCAGCAGCCCAGCCACCTACAATGAGCAGTTCTTC
J: TRBJ2-1
size: -
V: TRBV4-2
D: -

CDR3: CASNNRGSRDTRYF
DNA: TGTGCCAGCAATAATCGGGGGAGTAGGGATACGCGGTATTTT
J: TRBJ2-3
size: -
V: TRBV6-1
D: -

CDR3: CSARSIAGELETQYF
DNA: TGCAGTGCTAGAAGCATCGCGGGAGAGTTAGAGACCCAGTACTTC
J: TRBJ2-5
size: few
V: TRBV20-1
D: TRBD2

CDR3: CASSLDRDTEAFF
DNA: TGTGCCAGCAGCTTAGATAGGGACACTGAAGCTTTCTTT
J: TRBJ1-1
size: many
V: TRBV7-9
D: -

CDR3: CASSSVVAPMEMMFF
DNA: TGCGCCAGCAGCTCCGTCGTTGCCCCAATGGAAATGATGTTTTTT
J: TRBJ1-4
size: -
V: TRBV4-1
D: -

CDR3: CASTTPGSGANVLTF
DNA: TGTGCCAGCACGACGCCGGGCTCTGGGGCCAACGTCCTGACTTTC
J: TRBJ2-6
size: -
V: TRBV6-5
D: -

CDR3: CASSSDTGGGGTEAFF
DNA: TGCGCCAGCAGCTCGGACACCGGGGGTGGAGGCACTGAAGCTTTCTTT
J: TRBJ1-1
size: few
V: TRBV5-1
D: -

CDR3: CSATRPEPGPQETQYF
DNA: TGCAGCGCCACCCGCCCAGAACCGGGGCCCCAAGAGACCCAGTACTTC
J: TRBJ2-5
size: many
V: TRBV29-1
D: -

CDR3: CASSPTGGSYGYTF
DNA: TGTGCCAGCAGTCCGACAGGGGGGAGCTATGGCTACACCTTC
J: TRBJ1-2
size: -
V: TRBV12-3/TRBV12-4
D: TRBD1